The 18 T cell receptor beta chains listed next were all sequenced from one sample in a study of neoadjuvant nivolumab and ipilimumab in lung cancer. Produced via immunoSEQ multiplex PCR; TCRdb's table is partial and in-frame only. The table records approximately 29,000 clones, 75% to 85% of them present only once. Sequencing was performed on tumor tissue, taken after neoadjuvant nivolumab, alone or with ipilimumab, at or shortly before surgery. All receptors derive from an adult with non-small cell lung cancer.

This clone occurred a few times. This rearrangement joins TRBV19 to TRBJ2-1; D is possibly TRBD1 (5 bases). The CDR3 loop spans 12 amino acids. Germline V gene sequence: CDR1 LNHDA, CDR2 SQIVND (reference sequence). V shed 8 bases and J shed 1 base, with 6 bases lying between them. The CDR3 DNA reads as TGTGCCAGTCAGGGTTCCTACAATGAGCAGTTCTTC. Its translation is CASQGSYNEQFF.

The V call is TRBV6-5, the J call TRBJ1-5, with 9 positions matching TRBD1. V trimming: 8 bases; J trimming: 8 bases; junction bases outside the gene matches: 10. Germline lookup yields CDR1 MNHEY and CDR2 SVGAGI. The CDR3 extends over 14 amino acids. In nucleotides, the CDR3 is TGTGCCAGCCGTGAACAGGGGGCGACTGAGCCCCAGCATTTT. This encodes CASREQGATEPQHF.

The V and J genes are TRBV13 and TRBJ1-2; 7 bases align to TRBD1. Germline V gives CDR1 PRHDT, CDR2 FYEKMQ (reference sequence). Losses at the gene ends were 4 bases for V and 7 bases for J; bases not matched to a gene: 9. The length of the CDR3 is 14 residues. The CDR3 protein is CASSSHTTGFGYTF. The DNA of the CDR3 is TGTGCCAGCAGCTCCCATACGACAGGGTTTGGCTACACCTTC.

This clone has just a few counts. V and J are TRBV25-1 and TRBJ2-2, with 9 bases that match TRBD1. The CDR3 contains 16 residues. The ends lost 5 bases at V and 3 bases at J; junction bases unmatched: 7. The germline V gene has CDR1 MGHDK and CDR2 SYGVNS. CDR3 amino acids: CASSLTGTGYTGELFF. The CDR3 DNA is TGTGCCAGCAGTTTGACCGGGACAGGGTACACCGGGGAGCTGTTTTTT.

The rearrangement links TRBV27 to TRBJ1-1; 9 positions match TRBD1. J gave up 0 bases and V 5 bases, and 10 bases lay outside the gene matches. Germline CDR1 and CDR2: MNHEY and SMNVEV (reference sequence). This CDR3 comprises 17 residues. The CDR3, as DNA: TGTGCCAGCAGTCCCCCGGGACAGGGCCTAATGAACACTGAAGCTTTCTTT. The encoded protein is CASSPPGQGLMNTEAFF.

J is TRBJ1-2 and V is TRBV6-6; 8 positions match TRBD1. V shed 6 bases and J 8 bases; nucleotides not matched to a gene: 11. Germline CDR1 MNHNY, CDR2 SVGAGI (reference sequence). The CDR3 runs 14 residues. DNA of the CDR3: TGTGCCAGCAGGGGAGGTCAGGGGGCACGGGGCTACACCTTC. It specifies CASRGGQGARGYTF.

The V call is TRBV28, the J call TRBJ1-1, with D possibly matching TRBD1 (6 bases). V shed 5 bases and J shed 4 bases, with 17 bases lying between them. The CDR3 consists of 15 residues. Germline CDR1 and CDR2: MDHEN and SYDVKM. The CDR3: CASSLRTGWATEAFF. CDR3 bases: TGTGCCAGCAGTCTTCGTACAGGGTGGGCCACTGAAGCTTTCTTT.

The rearrangement uses TRBV18 and TRBJ2-2; 11 bases fit TRBD2. CDR1 KGHSH and CDR2 LQKENI come from the germline V gene. The CDR3 consists of 18 residues. Trimming removed 1 base from V and 4 bases from J; junction bases left unmatched: 8. CDR3 sequence (DNA): TGTGCCAGCTCACCACAGGTCTCCGGGACTAGCGGCACCGGGGAGCTGTTTTTT. Translated: CASSPQVSGTSGTGELFF.

The DNA of the CDR3 is TGTGCCAGCAGGAAGGGGGATGGCAATCAGCCCCAGCATTTT. Residues: CASRKGDGNQPQHF. The rearrangement joins TRBV6-6 to TRBJ1-5, with a possible D match to TRBD1 (6 bases). The V end lost 6 bases, the J end lost 2 bases, and 11 bases lay between the germline ends. The CDR3 runs 14 residues. CDR1 is MNHNY, CDR2 SVGAGI, per germline (reference sequence).

The chain joins TRBV6-5 to TRBJ1-2, with D tentatively TRBD1 (5 bases). This CDR3 comprises 14 residues. Per the germline V gene, CDR1 is MNHEY and CDR2 is SVGAGI. V was shortened by 4 bases and J by 4 bases, with 13 bases between the two germline ends. The DNA for the CDR3 is TGTGCCAGCAGTTCCCCGGGACTTACCTATGGCTACACCTTC. It yields the protein CASSSPGLTYGYTF.

The J gene is TRBJ1-4, the V gene TRBV29-1; D remains unclear. From germline, CDR1 is SQVTM and CDR2 ANQGSEA. This CDR3 contains 10 residues. V was pared by 7 bases and J by 5 bases, with 5 bases between. This chain's CDR3 is CSAGNEKLFF. CDR3 bases: TGCAGCGCAGGCAATGAAAAACTGTTTTTT.

V is TRBV11-2 and J is TRBJ2-7, with 10 bases that match TRBD1. Trimming took 5 bases from V and 7 from J; bases not matched to a gene: 8. The germline V gene has CDR1 SGHAT and CDR2 FQNNGV. There are 14 residues in the CDR3. The CDR3 sequence is CASSLGDRGGEQYF. In DNA form, the CDR3 reads TGTGCCAGCAGCCTTGGGGACAGGGGAGGTGAGCAGTACTTC.

The chain couples TRBV7-9 to TRBJ2-2, with D perhaps assigned TRBD1 or TRBD2 (5 bases each). The V gene's germline CDR1 is SEHNR and CDR2 FQNEAQ (reference sequence). V dropped 8 bases and J dropped 6 bases, with 16 bases sitting between them. The CDR3 totals 14 residues. CDR3 sequence reads: CASGTSVVPGELFF. CDR3 DNA sequence: TGTGCCAGCGGGACGTCGGTGGTTCCCGGGGAGCTGTTTTTT.

The chain uses TRBV18 and TRBJ1-1, with D unclear. The V end lost 0 bases, the J end lost 8 bases, and 10 bases lay between the germline ends. Germline CDR1 and CDR2: KGHSH and LQKENI. The CDR3 runs 13 residues. The CDR3 is CASSPPSGREAFF. The CDR3 DNA follows: TGTGCCAGCTCACCACCGTCAGGCCGAGAAGCTTTCTTT.

The chain combines TRBV28 with TRBJ2-5, with TRBD2 as a possible D gene (5 bases). The CDR3 contains 14 residues. Trimming removed 5 bases from V and 1 base from J, with 11 bases in between. Germline V gene data show CDR1 as MDHEN and CDR2 as SYDVKM. The CDR3 is CASSPRRTQETQYF. The CDR3 DNA is TGTGCCAGCAGTCCCCGGAGGACCCAAGAGACCCAGTACTTC.

The rearrangement uses TRBV4-3 and TRBJ2-7, with D perhaps TRBD1 (6 bases). CDR3 length: 16 residues. Germline V lookup: CDR1 LGHNA, CDR2 YSLEER. With 1 base removed from V and 2 bases from J, the gap between germline ends came to 15 bases. The CDR3: CASSQVGAGATYEQYF. In nucleotides, the CDR3 is TGCGCCAGCAGCCAAGTCGGGGCAGGGGCGACCTACGAGCAGTACTTC.

For this clone: The junction departs from germline at one end; a sequencing error may be responsible. The V call is TRBV2, the J call TRBJ2-7; 10 nucleotides align to TRBD2. The V gene's germline CDR1 is SNHLY and CDR2 FYNNEI. The CDR3 is 13 amino acids. As DNA, the CDR3 is TGTGCCAGCACCAGAGACACTAGCGGGGATAGAGCCTTC. It translates to CASTRDTSGDRAF.

The chain has TRBV5-1 and TRBJ2-1, with D perhaps TRBD2 (5 bases). Germline lookup yields CDR1 SGHRS and CDR2 YFSETQ. Between the trimmed V and J ends, which lost 6 bases and 5 bases, there was a span of 15 bases. The CDR3 extends over 14 amino acids. The CDR3 nucleotides read TGCGCCAGCAAGGAGGCTATAGCTCACAATGAGCAGTTCTTC. This codes for CASKEAIAHNEQFF.